One and the same sample provided the 14 T cell receptor beta chains below, sequenced in a study of OX40 agonist ivuxolimab in advanced cancers. Some clones are missing from TCRdb's copy, which holds only in-frame ones; the method was immunoSEQ multiplex PCR. The sample lists tens of thousands of clones, about four fifths occurring once. The specimen was CD4+ or CD8+ T cells sorted from blood, collected in a trial of the OX40 agonist ivuxolimab. These receptors were collected from an adult with an advanced solid tumor such as melanoma, head and neck, liver or kidney cancer.

V is TRBV2 and J is TRBJ1-6; maybe TRBD1 (5 bases). Trimming left V 10 bases short and J 7 bases short, with 17 bases between. There are 14 residues in the CDR3. The germline V gene has CDR1 SNHLY and CDR2 FYNNEI. The CDR3: CATIRGEENSPLHF. Written as DNA, the CDR3 is TGTGCCACAATTCGGGGGGAGGAGAATTCACCCCTCCACTTT. Variable domain in full (rest from reference TRBV2 and TRBJ1-6): EPEVTQTPSHQVTQMGQEVILRCVPISNHLYFYWYRQILGQKVEFLVSFYNNEISEKSEIFDDQFSVERPDGSNFTLKIRSTKLEDSAMYFCATIRGEENSPLHFGNGTRLTVT.

The rearrangement uses TRBV30 and TRBJ1-1; D not resolved. The germline gives CDR1 GTSNPN, CDR2 SVGIG (reference sequence). V was trimmed by 5 bases and J by 0 bases, leaving 10 bases between them. The CDR3 contains 13 residues. The CDR3, as DNA: TGTGCCTGGTCCACCCAGATGAACACTGAAGCTTTCTTT. The encoded protein is CAWSTQMNTEAFF.

The chain employs TRBV4-3 and TRBJ2-2, with TRBD2 matching over 12 bases. This CDR3 contains 17 residues. CDR1 is LGHNA and CDR2 is YSLEER in the germline V gene. Trimming cost V 0 bases and J 5 bases; bases outside gene matches: 4. In nucleotides, the CDR3 is TGCGCCAGCAGCCAAGAGGTACTAGCGGGAGGTACCGGGGAGCTGTTTTTT. Its protein is CASSQEVLAGGTGELFF.

Written as DNA, the CDR3 is TGTGCCAGCAGCTTGCCCGGGAGGTATTCACCCCTCCACTTT. Protein product: CASSLPGRYSPLHF. The gene calls are TRBV7-9 and TRBJ1-6, with no clear D. V was shortened by 3 bases and J by 8 bases, with 11 bases between the two germline ends. Germline CDR1 SEHNR, CDR2 FQNEAQ (reference sequence). The CDR3 has 14 residues.

The chain carries TRBV5-6 and TRBJ2-7; no reliable D call. The germline V gene has CDR1 SGHDT and CDR2 YYEEEE. V gave up 2 bases and J gave up 5 bases, with 8 bases separating them. The CDR3 extends over 12 amino acids. The CDR3: CASSFGINEQYF. The CDR3 DNA reads TGTGCCAGCAGCTTCGGCATTAACGAGCAGTACTTC.

This sequence joins TRBV7-8 and TRBJ2-1; TRBD2 might be the D (6 bases). The CDR3 consists of 13 residues. Trimming removed 8 bases from V and 7 bases from J, with 15 bases in between. The germline CDR1 and CDR2 sequences are SGHVS and FQNEAQ. In DNA, the CDR3 is TGTGCCAGCGGGACGGGGGATTTGAATGAGCAGTTCTTC. This translates into CASGTGDLNEQFF.

This rearrangement joins TRBV11-2 to TRBJ1-1; the D is unclear. The CDR3 is 13 residues long. V was shortened by 5 bases and J by 3 bases, with 10 bases between the two germline ends. Germline V gives CDR1 SGHAT, CDR2 FQNNGV. Written as DNA, the CDR3 is TGTGCCAGCAGCCTGGACGGGTACACTGAAGCTTTCTTT. It encodes CASSLDGYTEAFF.

V usage is TRBV2 and J usage is TRBJ1-2, with 9 bases aligning to TRBD1. Unmatched junction bases numbered 5, after V lost 3 bases and J lost 6 bases. The V gene's germline CDR1 is SNHLY and CDR2 FYNNEI. CDR3 length: 14 amino acids. CDR3 sequence (DNA): TGTGCCAGCAGTGATAGGACAGGGGCTCATGGCTACACCTTC. Amino acid sequence: CASSDRTGAHGYTF.

CDR3 DNA: TGTGCCAGCGGGGGGGCTAGCGCAGGAAAGAAGACCCAGTACTTC. It specifies CASGGASAGKKTQYF. V and J are TRBV6-5 and TRBJ2-5; the D gene is possibly TRBD2 (7 bases). The germline V gene encodes CDR1 MNHEY and CDR2 SVGAGI. CDR3 length: 15 residues. Trimming removed 8 bases at V and 6 bases at J, with 22 bases between.

With regard to this clone: Other DNA sequences in this specimen translate into the identical CDR3. The chain is built from TRBV5-4 and TRBJ1-1; D possibly corresponds to TRBD1 (6 bases). V lost 4 bases and J lost 1, with 11 bases in between. Germline V CDR1 and CDR2: SGHNT, YYREEE (reference sequence). CDR3 size: 14 residues. In nucleotides, the CDR3 is TGTGCCAGCAGCCCGGGACAAACGAACACTGAAGCTTTCTTT. This translates into CASSPGQTNTEAFF. Looking up the rest from reference TRBV5-4 and TRBJ1-1 gives the full variable domain: ETGVTQSPTHLIKTRGQQVTLRCSSQSGHNTVSWYQQALGQGPQFIFQYYREEENGRGNFPPRFSGLQFPNYSSELNVNALELDDSALYLCASSPGQTNTEAFFGQGTRLTVV.

There are a few counts of this clone. This chain connects TRBV19 to TRBJ1-4; D perhaps matches TRBD1 (6 bases). This CDR3 spans 13 amino acids. Germline V CDR1 and CDR2: LNHDA, SQIVND (reference sequence). Trimming shortened V by 6 bases and J by 5 bases, and 10 bases separated the two germline ends. The CDR3 here is CASRRGTNEKLFF. The CDR3 DNA reads as TGTGCCAGTAGGAGGGGGACAAATGAAAAACTGTTTTTT. The whole variable domain, remainder taken from reference TRBV19 and TRBJ1-4, is DGGITQSPKYLFRKEGQNVTLSCEQNLNHDAMYWYRQDPGQGLRLIYYSQIVNDFQKGDIAEGYSVSREKKESFPLTVTSAQKNPTAFYLCASRRGTNEKLFFGSGTQLSVL.

This rearrangement joins TRBV5-1 to TRBJ1-2; D ambiguous. Germline values: CDR1 SGHRS, CDR2 YFSETQ. V was clipped by 1 base and J by 7 bases, with 14 bases between them. This CDR3 contains 14 residues. CDR3 nucleotides: TGCGCCAGCAGCTTGAACAGAAACCTGGGTGGCTACACCTTC. Its translation: CASSLNRNLGGYTF. The full variable domain, in which reference TRBV5-1 and TRBJ1-2 provide the parts outside the CDR3, is KAGVTQTPRYLIKTRGQQVTLSCSPISGHRSVSWYQQTPGQGLQFLFEYFSETQRNKGNFPGRFSGRQFSNSRSEMNVSTLELGDSALYLCASSLNRNLGGYTFGSGTRLTVV.

This chain links TRBV29-1 with TRBJ1-2; D remains unclear. This CDR3 has 13 residues. V lost 0 bases, J lost 11 bases, and 16 bases lay in between. CDR1 is SQVTM and CDR2 is ANQGSEA in the germline V gene. Here the CDR3 reads CSVEDQDVAKYTF. The DNA of the CDR3 is TGCAGCGTTGAAGATCAAGACGTAGCAAAATACACCTTC.

The chain has TRBV5-1 and TRBJ1-2, with 8 bases matching TRBD1. Trimming removed 0 bases from V and 7 bases from J; junction bases left unmatched: 2. Germline lookup yields CDR1 SGHRS and CDR2 YFSETQ. CDR3 length equals 13 residues. CDR3 amino acids: CASSLGQGSGYTF. The DNA of the CDR3 is TGCGCCAGCAGCTTGGGACAGGGGAGTGGCTACACCTTC.